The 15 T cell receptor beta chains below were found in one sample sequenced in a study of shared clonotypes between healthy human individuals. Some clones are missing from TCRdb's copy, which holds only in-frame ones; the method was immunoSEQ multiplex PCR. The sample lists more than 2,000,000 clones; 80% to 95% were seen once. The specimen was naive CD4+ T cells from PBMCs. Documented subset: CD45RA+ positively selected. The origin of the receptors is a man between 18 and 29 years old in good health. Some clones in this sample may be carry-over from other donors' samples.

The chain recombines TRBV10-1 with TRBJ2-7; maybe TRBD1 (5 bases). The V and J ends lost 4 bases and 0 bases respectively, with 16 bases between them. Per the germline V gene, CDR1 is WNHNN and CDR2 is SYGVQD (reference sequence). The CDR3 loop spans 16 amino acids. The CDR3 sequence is CASSGKGEPYSYEQYF. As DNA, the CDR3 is TGCGCCAGCAGTGGGAAAGGGGAACCTTACTCCTACGAGCAGTACTTC.

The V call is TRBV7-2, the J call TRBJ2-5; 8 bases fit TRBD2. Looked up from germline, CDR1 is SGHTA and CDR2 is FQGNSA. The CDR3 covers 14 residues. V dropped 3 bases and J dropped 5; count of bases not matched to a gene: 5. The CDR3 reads CASSFGGRTETQYF. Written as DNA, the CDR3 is TGTGCCAGCAGCTTCGGCGGGAGGACTGAGACCCAGTACTTC.

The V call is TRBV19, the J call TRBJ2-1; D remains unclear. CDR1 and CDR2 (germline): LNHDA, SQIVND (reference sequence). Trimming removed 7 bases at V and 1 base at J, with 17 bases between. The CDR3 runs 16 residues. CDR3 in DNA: TGTGCCAGTACCCCCCGATCGCGCAGTTCCTACAATGAGCAGTTCTTC. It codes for CASTPRSRSSYNEQFF.

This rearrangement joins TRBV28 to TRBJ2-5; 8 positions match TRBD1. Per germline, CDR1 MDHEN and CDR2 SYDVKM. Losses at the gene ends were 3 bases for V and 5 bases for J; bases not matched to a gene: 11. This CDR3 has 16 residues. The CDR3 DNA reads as TGTGCCAGCAGTTTGGGAGACAGGGGTTTTCGCGAGACCCAGTACTTC. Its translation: CASSLGDRGFRETQYF. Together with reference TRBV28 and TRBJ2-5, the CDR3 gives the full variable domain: DVKVTQSSRYLVKRTGEKVFLECVQDMDHENMFWYRQDPGLGLRLIYFSYDVKMKEKGDIPEGYSVSREKKERFSLILESASTNQTSMYLCASSLGDRGFRETQYFGPGTRLLVL.

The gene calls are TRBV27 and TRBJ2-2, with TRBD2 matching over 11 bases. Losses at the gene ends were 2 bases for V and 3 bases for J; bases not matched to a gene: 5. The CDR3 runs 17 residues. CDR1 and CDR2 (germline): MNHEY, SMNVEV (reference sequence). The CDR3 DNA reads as TGTGCCAGCAGTTTAATACTAGCGGGAGTCGACACCGGGGAGCTGTTTTTT. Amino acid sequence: CASSLILAGVDTGELFF.

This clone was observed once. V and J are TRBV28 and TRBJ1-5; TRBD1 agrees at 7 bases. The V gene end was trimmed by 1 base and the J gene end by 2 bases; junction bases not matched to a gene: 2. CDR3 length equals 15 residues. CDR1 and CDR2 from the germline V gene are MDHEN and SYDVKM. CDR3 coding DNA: TGTGCCAGCAGTTTATTCACAGGGGGCAATCAGCCCCAGCATTTT. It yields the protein CASSLFTGGNQPQHF.

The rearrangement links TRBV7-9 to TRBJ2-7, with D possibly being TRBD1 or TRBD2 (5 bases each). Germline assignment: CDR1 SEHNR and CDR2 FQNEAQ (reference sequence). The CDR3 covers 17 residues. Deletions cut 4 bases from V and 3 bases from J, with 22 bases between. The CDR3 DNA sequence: TGTGCCAGCAGCTCGACCACGGGGACCATTGAGTACTACGAGCAGTACTTC. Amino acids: CASSSTTGTIEYYEQYF.

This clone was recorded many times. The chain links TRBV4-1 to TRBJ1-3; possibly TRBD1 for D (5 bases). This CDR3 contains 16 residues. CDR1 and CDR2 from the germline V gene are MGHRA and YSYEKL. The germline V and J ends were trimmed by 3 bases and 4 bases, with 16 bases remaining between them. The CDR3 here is CASSHNSGTSGNTIYF. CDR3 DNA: TGCGCCAGCAGCCATAACTCAGGGACTTCAGGAAACACCATATATTTT.

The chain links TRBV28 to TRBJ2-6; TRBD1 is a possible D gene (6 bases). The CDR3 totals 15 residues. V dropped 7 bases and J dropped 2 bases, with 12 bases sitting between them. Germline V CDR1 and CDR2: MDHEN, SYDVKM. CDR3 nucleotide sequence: TGTGCCAGCAACCTTGGGGGCGCTGGGGCCAACGTCCTGACTTTC. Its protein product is CASNLGGAGANVLTF.

The CDR3 reads CASSFRLAGGPGEQYF. The CDR3 DNA sequence: TGTGCCAGCAGCTTTCGGCTAGCGGGAGGGCCCGGCGAGCAGTACTTC. This chain joins TRBV7-2 and TRBJ2-7; 12 bases agree with TRBD2. Germline V gene data show CDR1 as SGHTA and CDR2 as FQGNSA. There are 16 residues in the CDR3. V gave up 3 bases and J gave up 6 bases; unmatched junction bases: 9.

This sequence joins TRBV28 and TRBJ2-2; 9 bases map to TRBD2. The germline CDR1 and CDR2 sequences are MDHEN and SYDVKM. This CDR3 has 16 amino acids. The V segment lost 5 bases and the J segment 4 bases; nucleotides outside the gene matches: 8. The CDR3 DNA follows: TGTGCCAGCAGTGCCGCGGGAGGGCCGTTCACCGGGGAGCTGTTTTTT. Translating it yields CASSAAGGPFTGELFF.

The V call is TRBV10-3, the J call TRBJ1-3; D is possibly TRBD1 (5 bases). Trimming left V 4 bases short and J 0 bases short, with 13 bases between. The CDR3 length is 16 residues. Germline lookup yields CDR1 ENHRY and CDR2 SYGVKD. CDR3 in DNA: TGTGCCATCAGTGCGTTTAGGGGCGCCTCTGGAAACACCATATATTTT. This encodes CAISAFRGASGNTIYF.

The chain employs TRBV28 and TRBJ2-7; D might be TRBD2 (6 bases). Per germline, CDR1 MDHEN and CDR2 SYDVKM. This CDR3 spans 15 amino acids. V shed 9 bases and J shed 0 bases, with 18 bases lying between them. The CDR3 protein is CASSHGYGSSYEQYF. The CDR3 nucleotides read TGTGCCAGTTCCCACGGGTACGGGAGCTCCTACGAGCAGTACTTC.

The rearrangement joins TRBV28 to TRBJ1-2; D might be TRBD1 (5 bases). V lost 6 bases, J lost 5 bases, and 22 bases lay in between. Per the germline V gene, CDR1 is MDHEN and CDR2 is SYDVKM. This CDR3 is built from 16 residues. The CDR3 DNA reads TGTGCCAGCAGCTTGCTACGGGACTGGTGGGATTATGGCTACACCTTC. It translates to CASSLLRDWWDYGYTF.

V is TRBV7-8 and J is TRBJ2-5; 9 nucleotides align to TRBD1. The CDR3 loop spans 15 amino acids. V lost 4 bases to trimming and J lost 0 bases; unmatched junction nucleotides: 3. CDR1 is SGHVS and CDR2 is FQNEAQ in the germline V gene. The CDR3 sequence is CASSSRDRDQETQYF. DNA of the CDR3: TGTGCCAGCAGCTCCCGGGACAGGGACCAAGAGACCCAGTACTTC.